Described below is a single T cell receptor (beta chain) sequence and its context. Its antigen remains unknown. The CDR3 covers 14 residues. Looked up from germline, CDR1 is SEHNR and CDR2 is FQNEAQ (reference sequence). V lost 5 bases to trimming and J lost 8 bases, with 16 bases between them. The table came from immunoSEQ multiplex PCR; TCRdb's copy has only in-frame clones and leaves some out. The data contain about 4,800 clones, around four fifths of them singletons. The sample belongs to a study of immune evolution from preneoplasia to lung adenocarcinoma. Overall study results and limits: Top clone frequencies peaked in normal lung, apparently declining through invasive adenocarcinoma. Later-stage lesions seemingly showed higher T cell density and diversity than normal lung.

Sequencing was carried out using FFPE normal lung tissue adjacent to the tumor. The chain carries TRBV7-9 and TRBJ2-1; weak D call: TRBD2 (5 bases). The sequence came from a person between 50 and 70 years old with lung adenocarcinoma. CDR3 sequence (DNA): TGTGCCAGCAGCCCGGACTCTGTCCTGGATGAGCAGTTCTTC. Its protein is CASSPDSVLDEQFF. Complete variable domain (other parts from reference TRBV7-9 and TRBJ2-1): DTGVSQNPRHKITKRGQNVTFRCDPISEHNRLYWYRQTLGQGPEFLTYFQNEAQLEKSRLLSDRFSAERPKGSFSTLEIQRTEQGDSAMYLCASSPDSVLDEQFFGPGTRLTVL.